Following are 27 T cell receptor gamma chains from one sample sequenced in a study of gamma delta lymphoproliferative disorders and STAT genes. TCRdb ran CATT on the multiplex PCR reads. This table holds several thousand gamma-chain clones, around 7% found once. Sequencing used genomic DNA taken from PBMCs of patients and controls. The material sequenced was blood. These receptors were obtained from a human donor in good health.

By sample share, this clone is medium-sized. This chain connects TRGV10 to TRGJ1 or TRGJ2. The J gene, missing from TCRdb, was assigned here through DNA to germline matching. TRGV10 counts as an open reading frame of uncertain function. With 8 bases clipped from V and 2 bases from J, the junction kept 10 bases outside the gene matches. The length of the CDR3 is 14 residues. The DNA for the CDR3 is TGTGCTGCGTGGGCGGGGGGGTATTATTATAAGAAACTCTTT. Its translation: CAAWAGGYYYKKLF.

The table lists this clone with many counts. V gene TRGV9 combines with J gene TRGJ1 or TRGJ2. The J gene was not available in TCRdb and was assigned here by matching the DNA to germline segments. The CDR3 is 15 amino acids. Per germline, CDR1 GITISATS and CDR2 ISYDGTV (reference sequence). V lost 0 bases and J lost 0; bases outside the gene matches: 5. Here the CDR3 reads CALWEVPANYYKKLF. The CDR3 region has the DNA TGTGCCTTGTGGGAGGTGCCCGCGAATTATTATAAGAAACTCTTT.

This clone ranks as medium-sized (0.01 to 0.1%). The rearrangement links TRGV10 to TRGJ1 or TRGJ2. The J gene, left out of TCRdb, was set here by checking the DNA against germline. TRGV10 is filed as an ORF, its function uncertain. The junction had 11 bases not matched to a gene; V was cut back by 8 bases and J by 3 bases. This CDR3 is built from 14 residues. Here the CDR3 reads CAAWDYRVYYKKLF. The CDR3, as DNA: TGTGCTGCGTGGGATTATAGGGTTTATTATAAGAAACTCTTT.

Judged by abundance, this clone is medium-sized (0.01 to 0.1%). This CDR3 reads CATWDGRDSDWIKTF. CDR3 in DNA: TGTGCCACCTGGGACGGGCGAGATAGTGATTGGATCAAGACGTTT. The chain uses TRGV2 and TRGJP2. TCRdb does not report a J gene; here it was assigned by matching the DNA to germline references. This CDR3 region has 15 residues. The V gene's germline CDR1 is EGSNGY and CDR2 YDSYNSKV. J gave up 4 bases and V 0 bases, and 5 bases lay outside the gene matches.

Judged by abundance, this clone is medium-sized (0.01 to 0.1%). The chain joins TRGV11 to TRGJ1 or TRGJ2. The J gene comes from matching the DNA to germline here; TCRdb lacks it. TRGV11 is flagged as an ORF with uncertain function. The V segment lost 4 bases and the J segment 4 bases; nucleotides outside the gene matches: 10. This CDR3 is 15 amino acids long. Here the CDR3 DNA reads TGTGCCTGCTGGATTAGTCCAGGCGGGTATTATAAGAAACTCTTT. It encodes CACWISPGGYYKKLF.

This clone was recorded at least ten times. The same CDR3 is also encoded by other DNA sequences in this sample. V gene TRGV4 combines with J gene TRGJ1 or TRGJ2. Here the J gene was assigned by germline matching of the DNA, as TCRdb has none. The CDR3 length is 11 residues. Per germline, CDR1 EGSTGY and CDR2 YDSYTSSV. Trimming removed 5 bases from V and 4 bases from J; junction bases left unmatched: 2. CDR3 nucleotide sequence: TGTGCCACCTGGGGGTATTATAAGAAACTCTTT. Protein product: CATWGYYKKLF.

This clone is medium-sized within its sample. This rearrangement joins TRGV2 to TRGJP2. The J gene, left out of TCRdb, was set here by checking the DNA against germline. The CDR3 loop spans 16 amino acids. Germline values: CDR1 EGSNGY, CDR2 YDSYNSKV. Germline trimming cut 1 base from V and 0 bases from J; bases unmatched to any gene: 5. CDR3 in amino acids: CATWDGTNSSDWIKTF. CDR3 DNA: TGTGCCACCTGGGACGGTACCAATAGTAGTGATTGGATCAAGACGTTT.

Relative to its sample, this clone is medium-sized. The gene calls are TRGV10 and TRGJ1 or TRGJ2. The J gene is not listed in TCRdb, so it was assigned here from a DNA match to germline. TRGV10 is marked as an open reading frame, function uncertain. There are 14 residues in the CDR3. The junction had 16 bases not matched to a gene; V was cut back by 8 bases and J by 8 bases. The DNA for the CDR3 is TGTGCTGCGTGGGATCCTCTTAAACACCATAAGAAACTCTTT. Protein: CAAWDPLKHHKKLF.

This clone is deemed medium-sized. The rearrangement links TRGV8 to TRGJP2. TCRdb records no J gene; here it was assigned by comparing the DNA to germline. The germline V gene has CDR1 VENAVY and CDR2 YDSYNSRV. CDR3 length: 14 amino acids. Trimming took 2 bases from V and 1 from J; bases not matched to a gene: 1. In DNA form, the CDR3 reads TGTGCCACCTGGGATATTAGTAGTGATTGGATCAAGACGTTT. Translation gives CATWDISSDWIKTF.

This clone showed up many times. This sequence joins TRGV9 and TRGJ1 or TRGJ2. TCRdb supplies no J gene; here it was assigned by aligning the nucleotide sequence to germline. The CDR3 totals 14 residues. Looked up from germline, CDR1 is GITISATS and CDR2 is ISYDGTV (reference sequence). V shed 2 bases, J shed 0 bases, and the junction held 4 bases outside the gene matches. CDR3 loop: CALWEGRNYYKKLF. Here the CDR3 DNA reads TGTGCCTTGTGGGAGGGGAGGAATTATTATAAGAAACTCTTT.

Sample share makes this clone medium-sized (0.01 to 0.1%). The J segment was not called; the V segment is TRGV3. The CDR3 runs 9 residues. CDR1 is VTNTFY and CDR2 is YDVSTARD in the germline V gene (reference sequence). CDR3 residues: CATWDFGLF. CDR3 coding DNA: TGTGCCACCTGGGACTTTGGGCTCTTT.

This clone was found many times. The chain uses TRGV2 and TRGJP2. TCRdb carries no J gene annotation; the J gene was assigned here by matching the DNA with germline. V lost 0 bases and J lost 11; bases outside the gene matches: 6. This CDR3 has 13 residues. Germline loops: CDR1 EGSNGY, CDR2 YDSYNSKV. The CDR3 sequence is CATWDGPDWIKTF. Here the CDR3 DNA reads TGTGCCACCTGGGACGGGCCGGACTGGATCAAGACGTTT.

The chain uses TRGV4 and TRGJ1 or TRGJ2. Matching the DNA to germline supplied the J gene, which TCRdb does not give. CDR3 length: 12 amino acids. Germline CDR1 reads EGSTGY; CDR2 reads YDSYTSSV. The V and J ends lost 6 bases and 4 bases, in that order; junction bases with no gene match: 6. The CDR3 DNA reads TGTGCCACCTGGAAAACATATTATAAGAAACTCTTT. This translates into CATWKTYYKKLF.

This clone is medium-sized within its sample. The CDR3 protein is CATWDWEFYYKKLF. CDR3 sequence (DNA): TGTGCCACCTGGGATTGGGAATTTTATTATAAGAAACTCTTT. The chain carries TRGV4 and TRGJ1 or TRGJ2. In the absence of a J gene in TCRdb, the DNA was matched to germline to assign it here. The V and J ends lost 3 bases and 3 bases, in that order; junction bases with no gene match: 8. The germline CDR1 and CDR2 sequences are EGSTGY and YDSYTSSV. The CDR3 has 14 amino acids.

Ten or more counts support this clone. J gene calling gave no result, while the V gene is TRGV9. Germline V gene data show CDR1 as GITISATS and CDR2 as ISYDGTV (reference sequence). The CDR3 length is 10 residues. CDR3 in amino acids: CALWEVQWLF. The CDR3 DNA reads TGTGCCTTGTGGGAGGTGCAGTGGCTCTTT.

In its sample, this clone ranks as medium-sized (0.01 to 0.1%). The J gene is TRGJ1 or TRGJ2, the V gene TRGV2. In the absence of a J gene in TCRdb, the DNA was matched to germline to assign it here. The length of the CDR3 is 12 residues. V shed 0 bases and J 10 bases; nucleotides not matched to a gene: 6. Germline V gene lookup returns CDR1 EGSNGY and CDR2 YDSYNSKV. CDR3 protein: CATWDGQGKKLF. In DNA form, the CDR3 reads TGTGCCACCTGGGACGGGCAGGGGAAGAAACTCTTT.

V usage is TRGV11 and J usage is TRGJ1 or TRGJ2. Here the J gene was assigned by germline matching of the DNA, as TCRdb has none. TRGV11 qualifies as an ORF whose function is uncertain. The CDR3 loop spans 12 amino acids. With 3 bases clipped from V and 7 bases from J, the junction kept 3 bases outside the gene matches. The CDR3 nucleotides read TGTGCCTGCTGGATTAGGGGATATAAGAAACTCTTT. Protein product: CACWIRGYKKLF.

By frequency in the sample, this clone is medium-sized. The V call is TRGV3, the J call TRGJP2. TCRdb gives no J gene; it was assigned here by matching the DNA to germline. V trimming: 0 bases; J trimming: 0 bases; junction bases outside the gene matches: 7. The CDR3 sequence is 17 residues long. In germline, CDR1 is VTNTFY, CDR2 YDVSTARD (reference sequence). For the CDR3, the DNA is TGTGCCACCTGGGACAGGCCCAAATATAGTAGTGATTGGATCAAGACGTTT. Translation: CATWDRPKYSSDWIKTF.

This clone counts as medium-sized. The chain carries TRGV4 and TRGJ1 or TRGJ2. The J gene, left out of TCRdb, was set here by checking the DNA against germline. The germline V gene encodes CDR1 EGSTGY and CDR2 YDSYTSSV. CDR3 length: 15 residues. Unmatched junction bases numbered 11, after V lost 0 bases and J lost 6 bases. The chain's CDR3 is CATWDGPMWGYKKLF. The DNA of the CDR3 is TGTGCCACCTGGGATGGGCCAATGTGGGGTTATAAGAAACTCTTT.

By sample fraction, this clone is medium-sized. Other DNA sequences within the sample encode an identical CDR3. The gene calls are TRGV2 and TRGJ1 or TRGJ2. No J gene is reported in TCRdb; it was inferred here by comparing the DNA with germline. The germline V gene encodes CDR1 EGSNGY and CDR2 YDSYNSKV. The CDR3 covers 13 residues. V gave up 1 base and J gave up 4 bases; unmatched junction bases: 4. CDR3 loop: CATWDGSYYKKLF. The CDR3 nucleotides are TGTGCCACCTGGGACGGATCGTATTATAAGAAACTCTTT.

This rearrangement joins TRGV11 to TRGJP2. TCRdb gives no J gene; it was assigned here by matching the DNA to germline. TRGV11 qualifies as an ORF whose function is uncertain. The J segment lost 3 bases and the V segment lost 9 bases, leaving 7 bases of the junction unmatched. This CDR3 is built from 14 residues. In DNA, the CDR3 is TGTGCCTGCTGGCCTCAGCGTAGTGATTGGATCAAGACGTTT. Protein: CACWPQRSDWIKTF.

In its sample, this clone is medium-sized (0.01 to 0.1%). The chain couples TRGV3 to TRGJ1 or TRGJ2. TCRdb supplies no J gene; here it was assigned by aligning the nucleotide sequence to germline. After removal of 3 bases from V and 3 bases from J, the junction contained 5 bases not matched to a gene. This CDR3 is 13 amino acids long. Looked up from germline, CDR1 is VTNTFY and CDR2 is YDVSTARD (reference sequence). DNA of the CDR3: TGTGCCACCTGGGACTTCTTTTATTATAAGAAACTCTTT. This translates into CATWDFFYYKKLF.

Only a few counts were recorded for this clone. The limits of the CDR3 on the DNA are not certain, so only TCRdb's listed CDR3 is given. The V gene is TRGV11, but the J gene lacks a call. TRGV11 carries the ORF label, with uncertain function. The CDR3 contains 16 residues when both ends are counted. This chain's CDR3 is CTTVPAGRRTYYKKLF.

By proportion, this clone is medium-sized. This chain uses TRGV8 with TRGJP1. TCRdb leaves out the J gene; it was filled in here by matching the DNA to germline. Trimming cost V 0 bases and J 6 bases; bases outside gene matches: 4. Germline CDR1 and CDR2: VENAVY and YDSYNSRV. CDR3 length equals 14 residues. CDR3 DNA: TGTGCCACCTGGGATAGGCCATCTGGTTGGTTCAAGATATTT. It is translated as CATWDRPSGWFKIF.

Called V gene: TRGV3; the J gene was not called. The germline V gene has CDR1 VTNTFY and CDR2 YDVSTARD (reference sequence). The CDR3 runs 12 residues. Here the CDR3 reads CATWGGISGRLF. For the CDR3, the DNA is TGTGCCACCTGGGGAGGTATTTCCGGTCGACTCTTT.

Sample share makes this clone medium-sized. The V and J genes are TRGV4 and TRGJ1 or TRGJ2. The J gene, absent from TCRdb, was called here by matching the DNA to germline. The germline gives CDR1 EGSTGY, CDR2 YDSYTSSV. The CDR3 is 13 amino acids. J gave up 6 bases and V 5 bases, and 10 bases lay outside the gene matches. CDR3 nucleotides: TGTGCCACCTGGGTCCCTCGGGGTTATAAGAAACTCTTT. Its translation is CATWVPRGYKKLF.

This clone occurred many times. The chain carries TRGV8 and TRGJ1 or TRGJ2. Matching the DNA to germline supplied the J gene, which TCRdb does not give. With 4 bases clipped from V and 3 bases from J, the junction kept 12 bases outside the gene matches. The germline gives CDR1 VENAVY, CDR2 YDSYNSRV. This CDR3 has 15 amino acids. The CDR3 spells CATWDRMGIYYKKLF. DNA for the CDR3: TGTGCCACCTGGGACCGCATGGGGATTTATTATAAGAAACTCTTT.